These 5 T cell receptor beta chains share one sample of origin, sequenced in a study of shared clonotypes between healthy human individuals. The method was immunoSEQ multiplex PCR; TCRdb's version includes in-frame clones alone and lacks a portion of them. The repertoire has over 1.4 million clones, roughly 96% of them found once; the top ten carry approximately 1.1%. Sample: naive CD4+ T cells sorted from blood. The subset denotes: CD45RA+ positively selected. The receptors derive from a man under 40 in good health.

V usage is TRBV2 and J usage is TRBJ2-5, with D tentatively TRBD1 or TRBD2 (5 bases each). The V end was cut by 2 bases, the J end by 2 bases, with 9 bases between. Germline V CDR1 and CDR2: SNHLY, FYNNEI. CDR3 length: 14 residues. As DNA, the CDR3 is TGTGCCAGCAGTGAAATGTGGGGGCAAGAGACCCAGTACTTC. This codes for CASSEMWGQETQYF.

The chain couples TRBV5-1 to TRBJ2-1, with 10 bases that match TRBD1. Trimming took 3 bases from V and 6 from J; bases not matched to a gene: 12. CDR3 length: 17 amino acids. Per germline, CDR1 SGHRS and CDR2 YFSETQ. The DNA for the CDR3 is TGCGCCAGCAGCTCCCCCCGGGGGACAGGGGTGCGCAATGAGCAGTTCTTC. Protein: CASSSPRGTGVRNEQFF.

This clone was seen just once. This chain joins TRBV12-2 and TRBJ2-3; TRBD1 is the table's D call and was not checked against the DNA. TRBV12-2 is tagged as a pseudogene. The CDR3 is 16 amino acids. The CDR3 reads CASRRPGQGDTDTQYF. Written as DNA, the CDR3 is TGTGCAAGTCGACGACCGGGACAGGGGGACACAGATACGCAGTATTTT.

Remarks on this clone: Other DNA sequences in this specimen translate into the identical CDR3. The CDR3 loop is CASSLGQGAEAFF. CDR3 nucleotides: TGTGCCAGCAGCTTAGGACAGGGGGCAGAGGCTTTCTTT. The chain carries TRBV5-4 and TRBJ1-1; 11 positions match TRBD1. After removal of 2 bases from V and 11 bases from J, the junction contained 5 bases not matched to a gene. This CDR3 spans 13 amino acids. Germline CDR1 is SGHNT and CDR2 is YYREEE (reference sequence).

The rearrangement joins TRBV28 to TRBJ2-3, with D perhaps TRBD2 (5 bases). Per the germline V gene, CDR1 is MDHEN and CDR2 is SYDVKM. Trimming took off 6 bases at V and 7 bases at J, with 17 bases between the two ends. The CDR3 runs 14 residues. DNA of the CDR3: TGTGCCAGCAGCCTTTGGGCGGGTCCAAATACGCAGTATTTT. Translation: CASSLWAGPNTQYF.